The rows below give T cell receptor beta chains drawn from one sample of a study of cytomegalovirus exposure and HLA in healthy donors. The repertoire was sequenced with immunoSEQ multiplex PCR; TCRdb's copy has only in-frame clones and lacks some. This table has fewer than 150,000 clones, roughly 70% appearing once. Sequenced: PBMCs. These receptors all stem from a man in his forties in good health and CMV-seronegative. Each CDR3 is given with its conserved first and last residue. The D gene is left open where the match is weak. The size entry is marked missing in some rows and otherwise reads once, few, many or a size class.

TRBV7-3	TRBD2	TRBJ2-3	NA	TGTGCCAGCAGCTTAAATCTACCGGGAGGGCCAACAGATACGCAGTATTTT	CASSLNLPGGPTDTQYF
TRBV7-3	TRBD2	TRBJ2-2	once	TGTGCCAGCAGCTGGACTAGCGGGGGAACCACCGGGGAGCTGTTTTTT	CASSWTSGGTTGELFF
TRBV19	TRBD1	TRBJ2-7	NA	TGTGCCAGTAGTACGACAGGGTCCTCCTACGAGCAGTACTTC	CASSTTGSSYEQYF
TRBV30	TRBD2	TRBJ2-3	NA	TGTGCCTGGAGCAGCGGGACGAGCACAGATACGCAGTATTTT	CAWSSGTSTDTQYF
TRBV27	TRBD2	TRBJ2-1	NA	TGTGCCAGCAGTTTATGGACTAGCGGGGGGGCCTTGGAGCAGTTCTTC	CASSLWTSGGALEQFF
TRBV5-1	TRBD1	TRBJ1-5	NA	TGCGCCAGCAGCCCCGGACAGGGAGGGACCTTCCAGCCCCAGCATTTT	CASSPGQGGTFQPQHF
TRBV5-1	TRBD2	TRBJ2-5	once	TGCGCCAGCAGCTTGGCCTTAGCGGGGGGGCAAGAGACCCAGTACTTC	CASSLALAGGQETQYF
TRBV7-9	NA	TRBJ1-4	NA	TGTGCCAGCAGCTTGGACAGTAATGAAAAACTGTTTTTT	CASSLDSNEKLFF
TRBV6-5	NA	TRBJ1-3	few	TGTGCCAGCAGAGTGGCCTCTGGAAACACCATATATTTT	CASRVASGNTIYF
TRBV4-3	TRBD1	TRBJ2-1	NA	TGCGCCAGCAGCCAAGATACAGGGGATGAGCAGTTCTTC	CASSQDTGDEQFF
TRBV30	TRBD1	TRBJ1-2	NA	TGTGCCTGGACGCAACGCAGACAGGGGAACTACACCTTC	CAWTQRRQGNYTF
TRBV4-3	TRBD1	TRBJ2-1	NA	TGCGCCAGCAGCCAAGGTCCGGACAGGGCACATGAGCAGTTCTTC	CASSQGPDRAHEQFF
TRBV25-1	TRBD1	TRBJ1-1	NA	TGTCCCGCCGGGACAGGGGTGACTGAAGCTTTCTTT	CPAGTGVTEAFF
TRBV10-3	TRBD2	TRBJ2-7	few	TGTGCCATCAGTGAGGGGAGGGGTAGTCCCGGCTACGAGCAGTACTTC	CAISEGRGSPGYEQYF
TRBV7-9	NA	TRBJ1-2	NA	TGTGCCAGCAGCCGACACAGGGCCGGGGCAAACTATGGCTACACCTTC	CASSRHRAGANYGYTF
TRBV5-6	NA	TRBJ2-5	few	TGTGCCAGCAGCTTGGGGAGGGGGACGGGAGGAGAGACCCAGTACTTC	CASSLGRGTGGETQYF
TRBV2	NA	TRBJ2-3	NA	TGTGCCAGCAGTTTTGACCAGGGTGATACGCAGTATTTT	CASSFDQGDTQYF
TRBV4-3	NA	TRBJ1-4	once	TGCGCCAGCAGCCAAGAGGAGAGGCGGGGCGGTGAAAAACTGTTTTTT	CASSQEERRGGEKLFF
TRBV30	NA	TRBJ1-5	NA	TGTGCCTGGAGTCCCCGACAAGATCAGCCCCAGCATTTT	CAWSPRQDQPQHF
TRBV30	NA	TRBJ1-1	NA	TGTGCCTGGAGTGAGGGCAGCCCGGGGTGGGGCACTGAAGCTTTCTTT	CAWSEGSPGWGTEAFF
TRBV6-5	NA	TRBJ2-1	few	TGTGCCAGCAGAACAGCGAGGGGGAATAACAATGAGCAGTTCTTC	CASRTARGNNNEQFF
TRBV6-4	TRBD1	TRBJ1-2	NA	TGTGCCAGCAGTGAAATGACAGGGGGAGTGAGTGGCTACACCTTC	CASSEMTGGVSGYTF
TRBV5-1	NA	TRBJ1-1	NA	TGCGCCAGCAGCTTGGGAGGGTTGGACACTGAAGCTTTCTTT	CASSLGGLDTEAFF
TRBV5-1	NA	TRBJ1-4	few	TGCGCCAGCAGCGCGGGTACCGGGAACCAGGAAAAACTGTTTTTT	CASSAGTGNQEKLFF
TRBV28	TRBD2	TRBJ2-7	few	TGTGCCAGCAGTTTAGCTAGCGGGAGAGGGAAGCAGTACTTC	CASSLASGRGKQYF
TRBV4-1	NA	TRBJ2-5	few	TGCGCCAGCAGCCAAGATGTCCCGGGTCAAGAGACCCAGTACTTC	CASSQDVPGQETQYF
TRBV5-4	TRBD1	TRBJ2-2	NA	TGTGCCAGCAGTTCGCCGGGACAGGGGGAGACCGGGGAGCTGTTTTTT	CASSSPGQGETGELFF
TRBV10-3	NA	TRBJ2-3	NA	TGTGCCATCAGTGAGTCGAATGGCGGCACGCAGTATTTT	CAISESNGGTQYF
TRBV11-2	NA	TRBJ2-7	NA	TGTGCCAGCAGCGGTAGCTACGAGCAGTACTTC	CASSGSYEQYF
TRBV30	TRBD1	TRBJ2-3	few	TGTGCCTGGACCGGGACAGGCTTTATAGATACGCAGTATTTT	CAWTGTGFIDTQYF
TRBV6-1	TRBD1	TRBJ2-7	once	TGTGCCAGTAGACGTTGGACAGGGAGCTCCTACGAGCAGTACTTC	CASRRWTGSSYEQYF
TRBV5-1	TRBD1	TRBJ1-2	NA	TGCGCCAGCAGCTTGGCTGGGGACAGTACATATGGCTACACCTTC	CASSLAGDSTYGYTF
TRBV5-8	TRBD1	TRBJ1-2	few	TGTGCCAGCAGCTTGACCGGACAGGGATACGGCTACACCTTC	CASSLTGQGYGYTF
TRBV6-5	NA	TRBJ2-4	NA	TGTGCCGCTCAGGAGGTGGGAACAGCCAAAAACATTCAGTACTTC	CAAQEVGTAKNIQYF
TRBV28	NA	TRBJ1-4	NA	TGTGCCAGCAGAAAACGGGAAACAAATAATGAAAAACTGTTTTTT	CASRKRETNNEKLFF
TRBV4-1	TRBD1	TRBJ2-7	NA	TGCGCCAGCAGCCAAGATGGGGGGACAGGCGCCTACGAGCAGTACTTC	CASSQDGGTGAYEQYF
TRBV29-1	TRBD2	TRBJ2-7	NA	TGCAGCGTACTGGGACTAGCGGAATACGAGCAGTACTTC	CSVLGLAEYEQYF
TRBV6-1	NA	TRBJ2-2	few	TGTGCCAGCAGTGACAGGGCAGGGCCCGGCGGGGAGCTGTTTTTT	CASSDRAGPGGELFF
TRBV25-1	TRBD1	TRBJ2-7	NA	TGTGCCAGCAGTGCACAGGGGCTGGGGTACGAGCAGTACTTC	CASSAQGLGYEQYF
TRBV7-2	NA	TRBJ2-7	once	TGTGCCAGCAGCTTCGCGGGGATCAGCTACGAGCAGTACTTC	CASSFAGISYEQYF
TRBV28	NA	TRBJ1-1	NA	TGTGCCAGCAGTTTTCCGCTAGAGGGCACTGAAGCTTTCTTT	CASSFPLEGTEAFF
TRBV4-1	TRBD1	TRBJ2-7	once	TGCGCCAGCAGCCAAGGCCCGGGACAGGGATCCTACTACGAGCAGTACTTC	CASSQGPGQGSYYEQYF
TRBV5-1	TRBD1	TRBJ2-1	NA	TGCGCCAGCAGCTTGGCTGACAGGGGCTCCAATGAGCAGTTCTTC	CASSLADRGSNEQFF
TRBV4-3	NA	TRBJ2-7	NA	TGCGCCAGCAGCCAAGATTTAGTCTCCGGCGAGCAGTACTTC	CASSQDLVSGEQYF
TRBV12-1	NA	TRBJ2-7	NA	TGTGCCAGCAGCTTATGGTCAGGGGTTGAGCAGTACTTC	CASSLWSGVEQYF
TRBV10-2	NA	TRBJ2-5	once	TGCGCCAGCCGAGCGGCGGCCGGGTACTTC	CASRAAAGYF
TRBV5-6	TRBD1	TRBJ2-1	NA	TGTGCCAGCACCCCACTAACGGACAGGATTACATACAATGAGCAGTTCTTC	CASTPLTDRITYNEQFF
TRBV5-6	TRBD1	TRBJ1-2	NA	TGTGCCAGCAGCCGACAGGGGACGTTCAACGGCTACACCTTC	CASSRQGTFNGYTF
TRBV5-1	TRBD1	TRBJ2-2	NA	TGCGCCAGCAGCCCCGGACAGGGGGTCCCCGGGGAGCTGTTTTTT	CASSPGQGVPGELFF
TRBV19	TRBD1	TRBJ1-5	NA	TGTGCCAGTAGTATAACCGGACAGGGTACTCAGCCCCAGCATTTT	CASSITGQGTQPQHF
TRBV19	TRBD1	TRBJ1-2	NA	TGTGCCAGCGGGACAGGGGATGGCTACACCTTC	CASGTGDGYTF
TRBV6-5	TRBD2	TRBJ2-3	few	TGTGCCAGCAGTTACTCCGCGACTAGCAACACAGATACGCAGTATTTT	CASSYSATSNTDTQYF